The 5 T cell receptor beta chains below come from one sample, sequenced in a study of human T cells and chemical hapten exposure. The sample's time point: pre-sensitization, week 0. Treatment specified: therapeutic diphenylcyclopropenone sensitization with weekly scalp DPC. One entry per CDR3 protein results from TCRdb running MiXCR on the RACE reads. The table records roughly 260,000 distinct CDR3 sequences, 8.6% of them present only once. Sequences were derived from whole blood, sampled in connection with sensitization to the hapten diphenylcyclopropenone (DPC). These receptors came from a woman in her 40s with alopecia areata. Some clones in this sample may be carry-over from other donors' samples.

This clonotype was observed a handful of times. V usage is TRBV28 and J usage is TRBJ1-6; D not certain. V lost 6 bases and J 4 bases, leaving 10 bases between the germline ends. Germline assignment: CDR1 MDHEN and CDR2 SYDVKM. CDR3 length: 14 residues. CDR3 loop: CASSSGPYNSPLHF. The CDR3 DNA reads as TGTGCCAGCAGCTCGGGTCCTTATAATTCACCCCTCCACTTT.

The rearrangement joins TRBV12-3 or TRBV12-4 to TRBJ2-1; 8 bases align to TRBD1. After removal of 6 bases from V and 6 bases from J, the junction contained 10 bases not matched to a gene. This CDR3 has 15 amino acids. CDR3 sequence reads: CASSPGQGRSNEQFF. Written as DNA, the CDR3 is TGTGCCAGCAGCCCCGGACAGGGCCGTAGCAATGAGCAGTTCTTC.

This clonotype was found many times. In nucleotides, the CDR3 is TGTGCCAGCGGCTGGGGGGAGGGCCTTTACAATGAGCAGTTCTTC. Amino acid sequence: CASGWGEGLYNEQFF. V and J are TRBV28 and TRBJ2-1; the match to TRBD2 covers 7 bases. Germline loops: CDR1 MDHEN, CDR2 SYDVKM. V was pared by 8 bases and J by 4 bases, with 11 bases of the junction left unmatched. CDR3 size: 15 residues.

V usage is TRBV7-8 and J usage is TRBJ2-3, with D hard to call. V was trimmed by 1 base and J by 5 bases, leaving 7 bases between them. The germline CDR1 and CDR2 sequences are SGHVS and FQNEAQ. CDR3 length equals 13 residues. CDR3 amino acids: CASSLDLQDTQYF. Here the CDR3 DNA reads TGTGCCAGCAGCTTAGACTTACAAGATACGCAGTATTTT.

This clonotype was counted at least ten times. The chain links TRBV6-4 to TRBJ2-2; D unresolved. Germline V gene lookup returns CDR1 MRHNA and CDR2 SNTAGT. The V gene lost 0 bases and the J gene lost 4 bases, with 9 bases spanning the gap. CDR3 size: 15 residues. This CDR3 is CASSDSAESTGELFF. The CDR3 nucleotides read TGTGCCAGCAGTGACTCGGCGGAGTCCACCGGGGAGCTGTTTTTT.